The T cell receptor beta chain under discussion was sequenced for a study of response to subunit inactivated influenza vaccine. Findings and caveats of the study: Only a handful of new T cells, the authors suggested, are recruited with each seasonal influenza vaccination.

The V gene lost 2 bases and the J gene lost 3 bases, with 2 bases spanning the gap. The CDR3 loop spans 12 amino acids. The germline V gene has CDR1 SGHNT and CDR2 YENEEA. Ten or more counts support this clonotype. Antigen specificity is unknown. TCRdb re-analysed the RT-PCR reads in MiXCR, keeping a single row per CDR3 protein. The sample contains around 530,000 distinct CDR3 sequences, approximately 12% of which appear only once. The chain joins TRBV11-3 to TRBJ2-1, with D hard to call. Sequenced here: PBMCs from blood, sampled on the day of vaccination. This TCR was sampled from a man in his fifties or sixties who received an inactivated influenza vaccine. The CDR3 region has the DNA TGTGCCAGCAGCTTAAACTACAATGAGCAGTTCTTC. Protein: CASSLNYNEQFF. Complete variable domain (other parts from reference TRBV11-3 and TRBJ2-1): EAGVVQSPRYKIIEKKQPVAFWCNPISGHNTLYWYLQNLGQGPELLIRYENEEAVDDSQLPKDRFSAERLKGVDSTLKIQPAELGDSAVYLCASSLNYNEQFFGPGTRLTVL.